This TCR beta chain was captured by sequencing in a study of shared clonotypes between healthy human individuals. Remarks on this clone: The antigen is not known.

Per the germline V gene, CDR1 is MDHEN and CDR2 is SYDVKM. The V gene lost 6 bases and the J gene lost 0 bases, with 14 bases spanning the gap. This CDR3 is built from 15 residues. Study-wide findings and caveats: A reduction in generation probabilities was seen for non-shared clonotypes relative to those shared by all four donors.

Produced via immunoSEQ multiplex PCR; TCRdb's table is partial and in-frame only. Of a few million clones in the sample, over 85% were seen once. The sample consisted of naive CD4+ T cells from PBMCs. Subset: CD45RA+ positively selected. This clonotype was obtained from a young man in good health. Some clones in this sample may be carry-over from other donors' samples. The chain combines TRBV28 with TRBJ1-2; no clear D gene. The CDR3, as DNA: TGTGCCAGCAGCCCAGCATCCTATACTAACTATGGCTACACCTTC. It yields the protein CASSPASYTNYGYTF.